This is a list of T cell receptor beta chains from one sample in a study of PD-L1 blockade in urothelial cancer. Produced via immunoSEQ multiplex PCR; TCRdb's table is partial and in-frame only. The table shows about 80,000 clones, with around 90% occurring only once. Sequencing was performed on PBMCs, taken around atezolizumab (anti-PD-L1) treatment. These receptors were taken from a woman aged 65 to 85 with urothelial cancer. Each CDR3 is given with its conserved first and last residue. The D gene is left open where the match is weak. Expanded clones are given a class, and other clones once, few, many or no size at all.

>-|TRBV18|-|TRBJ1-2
TGTGCCAGCTCCAGGGGCAGGGAAGATTATGGCTACACCTTC
CASSRGREDYGYTF
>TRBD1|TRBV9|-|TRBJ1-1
TGTGCCAGCAGCCCCCGGGACAGGGCGAACACTGAAGCTTTCTTT
CASSPRDRANTEAFF
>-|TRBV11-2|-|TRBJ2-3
TGTGCCAGCAGCTTAGGGTATGCGGTCACAGATACGCAGTATTTT
CASSLGYAVTDTQYF
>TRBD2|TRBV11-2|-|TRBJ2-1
TGTGCCAGCAGCCCCGGGACTAGCCGATACAATGAGCAGTTCTTC
CASSPGTSRYNEQFF
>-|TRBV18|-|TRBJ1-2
TGTGCCAGCTCCCAACAGGGTTTAGGCTATGGCTACACCTTC
CASSQQGLGYGYTF
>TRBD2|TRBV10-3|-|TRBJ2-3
TGTGCCATCAGCTGGACTAGCGGGCCAATCACAGATACGCAGTATTTT
CAISWTSGPITDTQYF
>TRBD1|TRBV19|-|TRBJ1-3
TGTGCCAGTAGTATCGCCAGGGGGAGAAACACCATATATTTT
CASSIARGRNTIYF
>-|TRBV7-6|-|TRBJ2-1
TGTGCCAGCAGCAGGGGGAGCTCCTACAATGAGCAGTTCTTC
CASSRGSSYNEQFF
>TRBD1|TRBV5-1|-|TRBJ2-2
TGCGCCAGCAGCTTAGACGGACAGGGTTACACCGGGGAGCTGTTTTTT
CASSLDGQGYTGELFF
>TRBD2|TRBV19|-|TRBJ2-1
TGTGCCAGTAGTATAACTAGCGGGGGTTATGAGCAGTTCTTC
CASSITSGGYEQFF
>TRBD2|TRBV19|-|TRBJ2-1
TGTGCCAGTAGTATCCAAGCGGGAGGGGGTAACAATGAGCAGTTCTTC
CASSIQAGGGNNEQFF
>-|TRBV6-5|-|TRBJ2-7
TGTGCCAGCAGTTACAGGGGCTACTCCTACGAGCAGTACTTC
CASSYRGYSYEQYF
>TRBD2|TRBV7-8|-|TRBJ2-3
TGTGCCAGCAGCTCCGGGACTAGATTGAATACGCAGTATTTT
CASSSGTRLNTQYF
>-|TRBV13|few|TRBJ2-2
TGTGCCAGCAGCCAGGTCAGGTCGTACACCGGGGAGCTGTTTTTT
CASSQVRSYTGELFF
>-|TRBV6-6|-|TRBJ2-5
TGTGCCAGCAGTTACTCCAGGGTCCAAGAGACCCAGTACTTC
CASSYSRVQETQYF
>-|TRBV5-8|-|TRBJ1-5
TGTGCCAGCAGCTTCTATCCAGGGGTCAAGTTTAGCAATCAGCCCCAGCATTTT
CASSFYPGVKFSNQPQHF
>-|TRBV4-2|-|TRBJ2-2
TGTGCCAGCAGCCAAGATGTCACCGCGGGGACCGGGGAGCTGTTTTTT
CASSQDVTAGTGELFF
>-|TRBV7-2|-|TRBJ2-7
TGTGCCAGCAGCTTAAACGGGCAGGGGAGCTACGAGCAGTACTTC
CASSLNGQGSYEQYF
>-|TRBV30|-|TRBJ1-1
TGTGCCTGGAGTGTACACATGAACACTGAAGCTTTCTTT
CAWSVHMNTEAFF
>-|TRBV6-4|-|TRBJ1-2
TGTGCCAGCAGACTCGGGACTCAGGGCCCCTATGGCTACACCTTC
CASRLGTQGPYGYTF
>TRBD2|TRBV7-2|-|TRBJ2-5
TGTGCCAGCAGCGGACTAGCGGGGGCGAGGGAGACCCAGTACTTC
CASSGLAGARETQYF
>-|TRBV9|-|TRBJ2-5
TGTGCCAGCCGTACTCACCAAGAGACCCAGTACTTC
CASRTHQETQYF
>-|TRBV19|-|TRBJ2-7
TGTGCCAGCTCGACAGAGACCTACGAGCAGTACTTC
CASSTETYEQYF
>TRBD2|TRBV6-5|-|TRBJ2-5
TGTGCCAGCAGTTACTCCATCCGGGAGGGAGAGACCCAGTACTTC
CASSYSIREGETQYF
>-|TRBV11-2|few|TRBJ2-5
TGTGCCAGCAGCAATTGGGACAAGGAAGAGACCCAGTACTTC
CASSNWDKEETQYF
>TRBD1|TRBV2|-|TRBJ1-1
TGTGCCAGCATTTACGAAGGGACAGTTAACACTGAAGCTTTCTTT
CASIYEGTVNTEAFF
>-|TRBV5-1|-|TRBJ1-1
TGCGCCAGCAGCTTGACCGGGACTGCGAACACTGAAGCTTTCTTT
CASSLTGTANTEAFF
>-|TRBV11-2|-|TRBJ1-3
TGTGCCAGCAGCTTAGGCCAGGGGACGTCTGGAAACACCATATATTTT
CASSLGQGTSGNTIYF
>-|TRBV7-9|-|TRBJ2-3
TGTGCCAGCCGCCGAGGCCAGGGCGCAGATACGCAGTATTTT
CASRRGQGADTQYF
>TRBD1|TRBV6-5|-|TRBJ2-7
TGTGCCAGCAGATTCCGGGACAGAGAATCCTACGAGCAGTACTTC
CASRFRDRESYEQYF
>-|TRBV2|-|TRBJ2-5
TGTGCCAGCAGTGACGCGGTGGTGGAGACCCAGTACTTC
CASSDAVVETQYF
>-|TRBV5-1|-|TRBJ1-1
TGCGCCAGCAGCTTGGGGGGAGGGGGCACTGAAGCTTTCTTT
CASSLGGGGTEAFF
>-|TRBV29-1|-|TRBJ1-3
TGCAGCGTTTTGTTTGTAGCGGGAAACACCATATATTTT
CSVLFVAGNTIYF
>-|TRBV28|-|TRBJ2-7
TGTGCCAGCAGTTTAGCGGGTAGTCTAGCGCAATCCTACGAGCAGTACTTC
CASSLAGSLAQSYEQYF
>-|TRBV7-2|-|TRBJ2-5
TGTGCCAGCAGCTTATTCTCCCCGGAGACCCAGTACTTC
CASSLFSPETQYF
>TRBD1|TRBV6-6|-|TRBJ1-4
TGTGCCAGCAGGGGACAGGGGGTGGGTAATGAAAAACTGTTTTTT
CASRGQGVGNEKLFF
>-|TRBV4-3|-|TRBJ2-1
TGCGCCAGCAGCCAAGCGGTTGGCTACAATGAGCAGTTCTTC
CASSQAVGYNEQFF
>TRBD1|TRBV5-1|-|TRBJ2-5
TGCGCCAGCAGCGCCGGACAGGATAAGACCCAGTACTTC
CASSAGQDKTQYF
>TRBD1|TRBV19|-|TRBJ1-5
TGTGCCAGTAGTATAGTATGGACAGGACCCAATCAGCCCCAGCATTTT
CASSIVWTGPNQPQHF
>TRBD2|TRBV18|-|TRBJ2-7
TGTGCCAGCTCACCCTTTTCCGGACTAGGGTACGAGCAGTACTTC
CASSPFSGLGYEQYF
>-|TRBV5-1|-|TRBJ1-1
TGCGCCAGCAGCTTGTATGGGGGCAACACTGAAGCTTTCTTT
CASSLYGGNTEAFF
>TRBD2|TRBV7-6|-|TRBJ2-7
TGTGCCAGCTCGGGAGGGCCCTCCTACGAGCAGTACTTC
CASSGGPSYEQYF
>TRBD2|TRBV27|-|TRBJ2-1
TGTGCCAGCAGTTTTAGCGGGGGGCCTTACAATGAGCAGTTCTTC
CASSFSGGPYNEQFF
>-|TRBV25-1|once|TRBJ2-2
TGTGCCAGCAGTGAATATCAGTCTTGGTTACAGGGCACCGGGGAGCTGTTTTTT
CASSEYQSWLQGTGELFF
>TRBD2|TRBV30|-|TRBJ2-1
TGTGCCTCCAGGACTAGCTCCTATGGGGAGCAGTTCTTC
CASRTSSYGEQFF
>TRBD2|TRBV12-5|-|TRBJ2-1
TGTGCTAGTGGTTTGCCAGGACTAGCGATATACAATGAGCAGTTCTTC
CASGLPGLAIYNEQFF
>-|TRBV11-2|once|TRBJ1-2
TGTGCCAGCAGCCTCATTCAGGGTTATCTTAACTATGGCTACACCTTC
CASSLIQGYLNYGYTF
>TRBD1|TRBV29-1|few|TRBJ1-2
TGCAGCGTTGTGTCCGACAGGGTGCATGGCTACACCTTC
CSVVSDRVHGYTF
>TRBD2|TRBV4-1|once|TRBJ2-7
TGCGCCAGCAGCCAAGATATCAAAGGGACTAGAGTCTACGAGCAGTACTTC
CASSQDIKGTRVYEQYF
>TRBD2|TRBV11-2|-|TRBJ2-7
TGTGCCAGCAGCCCAACTAGCGGGGGCTCCTACGAGCAGTACTTC
CASSPTSGGSYEQYF